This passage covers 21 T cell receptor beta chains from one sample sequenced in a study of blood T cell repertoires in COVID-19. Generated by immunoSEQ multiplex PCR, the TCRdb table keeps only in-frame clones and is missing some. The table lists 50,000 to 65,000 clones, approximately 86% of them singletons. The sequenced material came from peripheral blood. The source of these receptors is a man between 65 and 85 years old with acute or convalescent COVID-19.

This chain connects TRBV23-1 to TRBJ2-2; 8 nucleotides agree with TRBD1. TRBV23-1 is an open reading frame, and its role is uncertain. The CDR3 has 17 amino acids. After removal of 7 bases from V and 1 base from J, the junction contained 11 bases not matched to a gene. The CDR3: CASTYTRTGRNTGELFF. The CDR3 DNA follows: TGCGCCAGCACCTACACCCGGACAGGGCGGAACACCGGGGAGCTGTTTTTT.

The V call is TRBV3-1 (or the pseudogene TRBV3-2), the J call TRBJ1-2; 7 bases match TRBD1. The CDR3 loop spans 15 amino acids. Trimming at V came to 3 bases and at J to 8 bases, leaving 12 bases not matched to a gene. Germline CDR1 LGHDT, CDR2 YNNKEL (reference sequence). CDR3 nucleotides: TGTGCCAGCAGCCAGGCCGACAGGGAGGCACAGGGCTACACCTTC. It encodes CASSQADREAQGYTF.

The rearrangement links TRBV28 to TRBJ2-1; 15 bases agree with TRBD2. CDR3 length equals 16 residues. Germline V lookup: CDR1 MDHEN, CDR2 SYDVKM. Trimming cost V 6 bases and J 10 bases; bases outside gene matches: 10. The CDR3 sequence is CASSAIRGTSGGEQFF. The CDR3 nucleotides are TGTGCCAGCAGCGCTATACGAGGGACTAGCGGGGGGGAGCAGTTCTTC.

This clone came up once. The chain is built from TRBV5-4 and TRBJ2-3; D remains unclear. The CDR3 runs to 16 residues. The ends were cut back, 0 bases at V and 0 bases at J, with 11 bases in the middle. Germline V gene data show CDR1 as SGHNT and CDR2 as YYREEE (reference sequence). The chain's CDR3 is CASSLVRASSTDTQYF. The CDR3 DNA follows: TGTGCCAGCAGCTTGGTGCGAGCCTCTAGCACAGATACGCAGTATTTT.

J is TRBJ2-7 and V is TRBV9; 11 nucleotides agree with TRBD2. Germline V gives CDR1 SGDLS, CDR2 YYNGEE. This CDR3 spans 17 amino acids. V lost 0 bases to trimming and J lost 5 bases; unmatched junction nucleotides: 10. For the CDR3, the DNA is TGTGCCAGCAGCGTAGGGGCTAGCGGGGGGTCCAGAAACGAGCAGTACTTC. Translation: CASSVGASGGSRNEQYF.

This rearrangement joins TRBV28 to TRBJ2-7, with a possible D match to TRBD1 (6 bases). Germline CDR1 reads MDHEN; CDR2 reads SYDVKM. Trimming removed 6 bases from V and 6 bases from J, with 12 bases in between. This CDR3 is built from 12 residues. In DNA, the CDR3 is TGTGCCAGCAGCAGGACAGTCGGCGAGCAGTACTTC. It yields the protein CASSRTVGEQYF.

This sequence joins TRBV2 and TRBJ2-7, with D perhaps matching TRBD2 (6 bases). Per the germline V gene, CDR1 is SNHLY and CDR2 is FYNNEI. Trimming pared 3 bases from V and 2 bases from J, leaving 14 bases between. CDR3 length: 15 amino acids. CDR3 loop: CASSDQWGRTYEQYF. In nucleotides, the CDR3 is TGTGCCAGCAGTGACCAATGGGGGAGGACCTACGAGCAGTACTTC. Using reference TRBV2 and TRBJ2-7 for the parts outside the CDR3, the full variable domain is EPEVTQTPSHQVTQMGQEVILRCVPISNHLYFYWYRQILGQKVEFLVSFYNNEISEKSEIFDDQFSVERPDGSNFTLKIRSTKLEDSAMYFCASSDQWGRTYEQYFGPGTRLTVT.

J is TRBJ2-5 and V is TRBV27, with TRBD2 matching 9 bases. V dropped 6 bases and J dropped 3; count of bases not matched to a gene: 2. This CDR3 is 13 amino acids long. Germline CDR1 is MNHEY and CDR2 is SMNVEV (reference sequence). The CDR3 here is CASRRTSEETQYF. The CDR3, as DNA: TGTGCCAGCAGGCGGACTAGCGAAGAGACCCAGTACTTC.

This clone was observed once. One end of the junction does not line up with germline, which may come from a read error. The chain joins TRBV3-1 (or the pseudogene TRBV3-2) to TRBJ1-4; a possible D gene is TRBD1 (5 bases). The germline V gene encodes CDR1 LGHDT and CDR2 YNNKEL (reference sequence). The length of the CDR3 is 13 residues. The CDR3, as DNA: TGTGCCAGCAGCCAACTTGGGGCATACTCCCCATATTTT. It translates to CASSQLGAYSPYF.

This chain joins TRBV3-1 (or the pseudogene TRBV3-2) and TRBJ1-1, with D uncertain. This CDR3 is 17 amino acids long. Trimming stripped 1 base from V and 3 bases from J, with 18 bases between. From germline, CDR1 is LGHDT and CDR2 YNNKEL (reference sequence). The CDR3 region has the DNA TGTGCCAGCAGCCAAGCACAACACGCGGGTGGGGACACTGAAGCTTTCTTT. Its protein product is CASSQAQHAGGDTEAFF.

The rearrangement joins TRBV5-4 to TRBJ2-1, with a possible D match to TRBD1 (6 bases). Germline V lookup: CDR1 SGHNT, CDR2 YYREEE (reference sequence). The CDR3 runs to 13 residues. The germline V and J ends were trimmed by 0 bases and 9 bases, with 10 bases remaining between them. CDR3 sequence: CASSLVQGAEQFF. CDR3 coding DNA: TGTGCCAGCAGCTTGGTACAGGGTGCTGAGCAGTTCTTC.

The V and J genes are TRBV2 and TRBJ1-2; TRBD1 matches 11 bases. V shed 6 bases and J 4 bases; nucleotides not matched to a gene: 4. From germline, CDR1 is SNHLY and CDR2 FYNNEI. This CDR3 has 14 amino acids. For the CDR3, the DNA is TGTGCCAGCAGCGGACAGGGGGCGAGCTATGGCTACACCTTC. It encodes CASSGQGASYGYTF.

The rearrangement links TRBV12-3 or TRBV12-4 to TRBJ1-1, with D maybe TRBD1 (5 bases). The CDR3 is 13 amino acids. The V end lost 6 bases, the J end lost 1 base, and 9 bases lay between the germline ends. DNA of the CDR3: TGTGCCAGCAGAGTTGGACAGAACACTGAAGCTTTCTTT. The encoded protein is CASRVGQNTEAFF.

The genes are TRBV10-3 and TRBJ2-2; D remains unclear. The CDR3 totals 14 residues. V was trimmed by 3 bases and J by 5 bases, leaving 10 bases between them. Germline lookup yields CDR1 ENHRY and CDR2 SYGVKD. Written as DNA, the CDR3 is TGTGCCATCAGTGAATTTAGAGAAACCGGGGAGCTGTTTTTT. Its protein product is CAISEFRETGELFF.

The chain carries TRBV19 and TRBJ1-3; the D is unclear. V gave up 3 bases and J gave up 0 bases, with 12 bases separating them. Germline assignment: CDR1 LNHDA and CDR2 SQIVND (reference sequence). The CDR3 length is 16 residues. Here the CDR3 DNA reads TGTGCCAGTAGTATTCGAGGCGATGCCTCTGGAAACACCATATATTTT. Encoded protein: CASSIRGDASGNTIYF.

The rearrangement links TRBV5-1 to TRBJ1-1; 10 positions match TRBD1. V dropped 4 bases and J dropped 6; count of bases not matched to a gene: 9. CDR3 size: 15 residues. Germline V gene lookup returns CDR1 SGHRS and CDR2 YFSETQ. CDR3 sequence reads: CASSGPGQGTSEAFF. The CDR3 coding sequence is TGCGCCAGCAGCGGACCGGGACAGGGGACATCTGAAGCTTTCTTT.

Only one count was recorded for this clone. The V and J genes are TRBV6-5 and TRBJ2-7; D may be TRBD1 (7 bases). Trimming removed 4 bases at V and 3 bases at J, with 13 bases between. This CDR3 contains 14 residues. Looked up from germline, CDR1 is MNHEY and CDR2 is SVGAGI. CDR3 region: CASSFYRGGYEQYF. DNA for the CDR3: TGTGCCAGCAGTTTTTACAGGGGAGGCTACGAGCAGTACTTC.

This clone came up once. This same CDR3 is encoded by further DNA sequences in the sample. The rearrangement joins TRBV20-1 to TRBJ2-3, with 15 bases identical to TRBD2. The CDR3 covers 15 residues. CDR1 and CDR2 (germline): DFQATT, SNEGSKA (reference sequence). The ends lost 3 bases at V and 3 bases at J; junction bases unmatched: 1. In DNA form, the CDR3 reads TGCAGTGCTAGTGGGACTAGCGGGGGGACAGATACGCAGTATTTT. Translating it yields CSASGTSGGTDTQYF.

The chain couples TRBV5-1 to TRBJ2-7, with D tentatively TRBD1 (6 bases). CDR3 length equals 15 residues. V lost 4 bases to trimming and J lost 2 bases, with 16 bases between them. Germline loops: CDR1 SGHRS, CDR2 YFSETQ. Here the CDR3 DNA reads TGCGCCAGCAGCCCGACAGGATTATCCCCCTACGAGCAGTACTTC. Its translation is CASSPTGLSPYEQYF.

The CDR3 region has the DNA TGTGCCATCAGCGGTGATAGCTCCTACAATGAGCAGTTCTTC. This gives the protein CAISGDSSYNEQFF. V is TRBV10-3 and J is TRBJ2-1; the D is unclear. This CDR3 has 14 residues. CDR1 is ENHRY and CDR2 is SYGVKD in the germline V gene. V dropped 6 bases and J dropped 0 bases, with 9 bases sitting between them.

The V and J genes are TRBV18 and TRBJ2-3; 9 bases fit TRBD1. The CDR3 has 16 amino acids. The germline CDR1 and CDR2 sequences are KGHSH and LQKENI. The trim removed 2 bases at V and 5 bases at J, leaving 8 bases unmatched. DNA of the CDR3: TGTGCCAGCTCACCATCCGGGACAGGGAAAGGAGATACGCAGTATTTT. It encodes CASSPSGTGKGDTQYF.